The TCR beta chain under discussion was sequenced for a study of beta chain features in type 1 diabetes (dated by TCRdb to between 2018 and 2020). General notes on the study: Mean age, gender distribution, total cell number and subset yield did not differ between patients and healthy donors. Whereas all 30 or so donors provided naive and central memory subsets, regulatory and stem cell-like memory subsets were isolated from just 8 patients and about 8 healthy donors. A total of some 110 million sorted cells were examined across all samples, and a strong correlation was observed between cell number per subset and RNA yield. The study compared TCRB repertoires of sorted circulating CD4+ T cell subsets between recently diagnosed type 1 diabetes patients and matched healthy donors. On the study overall, not on this receptor specifically: The naive, central memory and regulatory TCRB repertoires appeared to resemble one another more closely among patients than among healthy donors. PCR might favor shorter templates, but patient and control samples were amplified and corrected together, so any skew would affect both groups equally. Because cDNA was sequenced instead of genomic DNA, activated cells with high expression could be over-represented, although the groups did not differ in activation or CD3 levels. Fewer insertions and more nucleotide deletions at VDJ recombination sites were observed in patients with type 1 diabetes, implying thymic rearrangement abnormalities. In all four CD4+ subsets, TCRB CDR3 length was moderately but significantly shorter in type 1 diabetes patients. Because small numbers of individuals were included in the HLA sub-analyses, any influence of HLA type on TCRB rearrangement was left unresolved.

Notes on this clone: Which antigen it targets is not known. No base quality values were provided; no much bigger clone lies one nucleotide off.

Each donor gave one peripheral blood draw, averaging roughly 120 mL, which was collected into heparinised tubes. A BD FACSAria II and a panel including CD45RO, CCR7, CD25, CD127, CD95 and CD27 were used to sort naive, central memory, regulatory and stem cell-like memory CD4+ T cells. Every sorted population had a purity above 95%. PBMCs were separated immediately by Lymphoprep density gradient centrifugation and were stained directly, without being cultured. Samples were stained and sorted in pairs, with one healthy donor and one patient per experiment, so that batch effects were minimized. The entire amount of isolated RNA was reverse transcribed using the High Capacity cDNA Reverse Transcription Kit, so the sequenced TCRB transcripts were expressed ones. Deep immunoSEQ sequencing was performed on naive, central memory and regulatory T cell samples, with an average of roughly 3.5 million total reads per sample. Sorted cells were lysed in RLT buffer and RNA was extracted with DNase-treated RNeasy Micro or Mini kits, depending on cell number. Each cell subset was processed separately to prevent cross-contamination, with patient and healthy donor samples processed together. The immunoSEQ multiplex PCR was used to amplify TCRB sequences from cDNA, yielding 87-bp fragments that span the CDR3 region. Sequencing of the amplicons was done on the Illumina HiSeq platform. Per the original workflow: Synthetic template baselines were used to correct PCR bias computationally, reads within Hamming distance 2 were collapsed, and singletons that could not be merged were discarded. Reads were aligned against IMGT so that V, D and J genes, CDR3 length and insertions or deletions at six rearrangement sites could be assigned. Within each subset, clonotype counts were normalized to the number of sorted cells before true diversity and Gini coefficients were calculated with the tcR R package. The overlap coefficient, calculated on TCRB nucleotide sequences, was used to quantify repertoire sharing. TCRdb provides this immuneACCESS table in a form limited to in-frame rearrangements. Some clones are lacking; in checked studies, under half of them reflect an unresolved V gene, and why the rest are absent is not known. The V and J calls and the clone size are those of that table, but D and trimming were determined from the DNA. In this sample the table shows around 130,000 clones, around 9% of which occur a single time. The biggest ten clones account for about 0.7% of the sample.

V sheds 3 bases and J sheds 3 bases, leaving 8 bases between their ends. The CDR3 starts with the cysteine, ends with the phenylalanine, and has 13 residues. The DNA shown is the 39-base CDR3, in frame from base 1. According to the germline V gene (reference sequence), CDR1 reads MNHEY and CDR2 reads SMNVEV. The clonotype originates from a man aged 25 to 40 with type 1 diabetes. Sequenced: central memory CD4+ T cells from blood. The chain uses TRBV27 and TRBJ1-1; no D segment can be confidently identified. The DNA is TGTGCCAGCAGTTTGACTTTCCACACTGAAGCTTTCTTT. Translated, this is CASSLTFHTEAFF.